This is a list of T cell receptor beta chains from one sample in a study of CD8 T cells in ankylosing spondylitis. In TCRdb, the 5' RACE reads were re-called with MiXCR into one record per CDR3 protein. The top ten clones hold approximately 1% of a sample with approximately 400,000 distinct CDR3 sequences, over 15% of them seen once. Sequenced: blood, either unsorted or a sorted T cell fraction (not recorded which). The receptors derive from a male donor with ankylosing spondylitis. Each CDR3 is given with its conserved first and last residue. A D gene is named only where the DNA matches it firmly. Clone size appears in some rows only: once, few, many, or a class for an expanded clone.

TRBJ2-3 | - | TRBV5-6 | few | TGTGCCAGCAGGCCCGACAGTCGCGGGTCGCAGTATTTT | CASRPDSRGSQYF
TRBJ1-5 | - | TRBV29-1 | - | TGCAGCGTTGAAGTGGCAGGGGGCAATCAGCCCCAGCATTTT | CSVEVAGGNQPQHF
TRBJ2-5 | - | TRBV20-1 | - | TGCAGTGCCCCCCCGACAGGCACATACCAAGAGACCCAGTACTTC | CSAPPTGTYQETQYF
TRBJ2-3 | TRBD2 | TRBV27 | few | TGTGCCAGCAGCCTACTAGCGGCTCGGAGAGATACGCAGTATTTT | CASSLLAARRDTQYF
TRBJ2-1 | TRBD2 | TRBV7-3 | - | TGTGCCAGCAGCTTATACCCCTCGGCTAGCGGGACCTACAATGAGCAGTTCTTC | CASSLYPSASGTYNEQFF
TRBJ2-1 | TRBD2 | TRBV5-1 | - | TGCGCCAGCAGCCGTGGTGCGAGCGGGAGTAGCTACAATGAGCAGTTCTTC | CASSRGASGSSYNEQFF
TRBJ2-7 | - | TRBV7-9 | - | TGTGCCAGCACCAAGGGGGCGGGGGGTCCCCTCTCCTACGAGCAGTACTTC | CASTKGAGGPLSYEQYF
TRBJ2-3 | TRBD2 | TRBV29-1 | - | TGCAGCGTGGCTAGGACTAGCGGCACCACAGATACGCAGTATTTT | CSVARTSGTTDTQYF
TRBJ2-7 | - | TRBV12-3/TRBV12-4 | - | TGTGCCAGCAGTTATGAGGTGGGCTGGAAGCAGTACTTC | CASSYEVGWKQYF
TRBJ2-1 | - | TRBV7-2 | few | TGTGCCAGCAGCTTAGCGCGACTATACAATGAGCAGTTCTTC | CASSLARLYNEQFF
TRBJ2-3 | TRBD1 | TRBV5-1 | - | TGCGCCAGCAGCTCCCGGGACAGGGGGTTCACAGATACGCAGTATTTT | CASSSRDRGFTDTQYF
TRBJ2-7 | - | TRBV4-1 | - | TGCGCCAGCAGCCAAGCAGGCAAGGGCTCCTACGAGCAGTACTTC | CASSQAGKGSYEQYF
TRBJ2-2 | - | TRBV4-2 | - | TGTGCCAGCAGCCAACTGGAGGGCCGTTACTCCGGGGAGCTGTTTTTT | CASSQLEGRYSGELFF
TRBJ2-3 | - | TRBV7-2 | - | TGTGCCAGCAGTCCAACCCGGAATACGCAGTATTTT | CASSPTRNTQYF
TRBJ2-1 | TRBD2 | TRBV9 | few | TGTGCCAGCAGCGTCCCCGGGACTAGCGGGCAGAATGAGCAGTTCTTC | CASSVPGTSGQNEQFF
TRBJ2-2 | TRBD1 | TRBV3-1 | few | TGTGCCAGCAGCCAACCCGACAGGGCCCCCGGGGAGCTGTTTTTT | CASSQPDRAPGELFF
TRBJ1-6 | TRBD1 | TRBV7-6 | many | TGTGCCAGCAGCCCCCAGGGGGCTCCCAATTCACCCCTCCACTTT | CASSPQGAPNSPLHF
TRBJ1-5 | - | TRBV18 | many | TGTGCCAGCTCACCACAAGGTAGCAATCAGCCCCAGCATTTT | CASSPQGSNQPQHF
TRBJ2-1 | - | TRBV14 | - | TGTGCCAGCAGCCAATTGGGGGTCTACAATGAGCAGTTCTTC | CASSQLGVYNEQFF
TRBJ2-7 | - | TRBV15 | - | TGTGCCACCAGCAGAGTGTTATTGGGCGTAGGGGATAGCTACGAGCAGTACTTC | CATSRVLLGVGDSYEQYF
TRBJ1-1 | - | TRBV7-2 | - | TGTGCCAGCAGCTCACACAGGGAAGCTTTCTTT | CASSSHREAFF
TRBJ2-2 | - | TRBV7-9 | many | TGTGCCAGCAGCTTTGGGGACACCGGGGAGCTGTTTTTT | CASSFGDTGELFF
TRBJ2-1 | - | TRBV2 | - | TGTGCCAGCAGGGGGTTGCCCAGGAGCTCCTACAATGAGCAGTTCTTC | CASRGLPRSSYNEQFF
TRBJ2-4 | TRBD2 | TRBV6-2/TRBV6-3 | few | TGTGCCAGCAGCTCTAGTCTGTTTTGGCAGCGGGAAAACAAAAACATTCAGTACTTC | CASSSSLFWQRENKNIQYF
TRBJ2-7 | - | TRBV19 | - | TGTGCCAGTAGTATTCGATCCGAGCAGTACTTC | CASSIRSEQYF
TRBJ1-6 | TRBD1 | TRBV7-9 | few | TGTGCCAGCAGCTCGACAGGGAGAAATTCACCCCTCCACTTT | CASSSTGRNSPLHF
TRBJ2-6 | - | TRBV11-2 | - | TGTGCCAGCAGATCGGGAACGGCCGTCCTGACTTTC | CASRSGTAVLTF
TRBJ2-3 | - | TRBV18 | - | TGTGCCAGCTCACCATCGGTTGAGGATACGCAGTATTTT | CASSPSVEDTQYF
TRBJ1-3 | - | TRBV14 | - | TGTGCCAGCAGCCAAGTAGGAGCAAGGTCTGGAAACACCATATATTTT | CASSQVGARSGNTIYF
TRBJ2-2 | - | TRBV6-2/TRBV6-3 | few | TGTGCCAGCAGTAAGACAGGAGCCAACACCGGGGAGCTGTTTTTT | CASSKTGANTGELFF
TRBJ2-5 | TRBD1 | TRBV6-1 | - | TGTGCCAGCAGGAAACAGGGGGCCAGGAACGAAGAGACCCAGTACTTC | CASRKQGARNEETQYF
TRBJ1-1 | TRBD1 | TRBV19 | - | TGTGCCAGTAGTAGACGGGCAGGGGGAGTTATGAACACTGAAGCTTTCTTT | CASSRRAGGVMNTEAFF
TRBJ2-7 | TRBD1 | TRBV7-2 | - | TGTGCCAGCAGCTACGGGACAGGCCTCTACGAGCAGTACTTC | CASSYGTGLYEQYF
TRBJ1-6 | TRBD1 | TRBV4-1 | few | TGCGCCAGCAGCCCCCTACAGGGGTTAATTCAAAATTCACCCCTCCACTTT | CASSPLQGLIQNSPLHF
TRBJ1-4 | TRBD1 | TRBV5-5 | few | TGTGCCAGCAGCTTGGGTACAGGGGTAACTAATGAAAAACTGTTTTTT | CASSLGTGVTNEKLFF
TRBJ1-2 | - | TRBV19 | - | TGTGCCAGTAGTATAGGGAATGAAGCTCTGAGAGGCTACACCTTC | CASSIGNEALRGYTF
TRBJ2-1 | TRBD1 | TRBV7-2 | - | TGTGCCAGCAGCTGGGACAGGAGTCGGCAGTTCTTC | CASSWDRSRQFF
TRBJ2-1 | TRBD2 | TRBV28 | few | TGTGCCAGCAGGAACGGGGACTACCCTCTCTCTGAGCAGTTCTTC | CASRNGDYPLSEQFF
TRBJ2-7 | TRBD2 | TRBV20-1 | - | TGCAGTGTTTCTAGCGGGAGCCACCACGAGCAGTACTTC | CSVSSGSHHEQYF
TRBJ1-4 | - | TRBV7-2 | few | TGTGCCAGCAGCTTGCAGTTTAATGAAAAACTGTTTTTT | CASSLQFNEKLFF
TRBJ2-1 | TRBD2 | TRBV7-2 | many | TGTGCCAGCAGCTTGACTAGCGGGAGTATGAACAATGAGCAGTTCTTC | CASSLTSGSMNNEQFF
TRBJ1-3 | - | TRBV7-2 | few | TGTGCCAGCAGCTCGGGCTGGGACACCTCTGGAAACACCATATATTTT | CASSSGWDTSGNTIYF
TRBJ1-2 | TRBD1 | TRBV5-1 | - | TGCGCCAGCAGATCTACCGACAGGGGGGACTATGGCTACACCTTC | CASRSTDRGDYGYTF
TRBJ2-3 | - | TRBV6-5 | - | TGTGCCAGCAGTCTATCGAGGGGGCGGGGGGATACGCAGTATTTT | CASSLSRGRGDTQYF
TRBJ2-1 | - | TRBV30 | - | TGTGCCTGGAGTGTACGGACTACCAATGAGCAGTTCTTC | CAWSVRTTNEQFF